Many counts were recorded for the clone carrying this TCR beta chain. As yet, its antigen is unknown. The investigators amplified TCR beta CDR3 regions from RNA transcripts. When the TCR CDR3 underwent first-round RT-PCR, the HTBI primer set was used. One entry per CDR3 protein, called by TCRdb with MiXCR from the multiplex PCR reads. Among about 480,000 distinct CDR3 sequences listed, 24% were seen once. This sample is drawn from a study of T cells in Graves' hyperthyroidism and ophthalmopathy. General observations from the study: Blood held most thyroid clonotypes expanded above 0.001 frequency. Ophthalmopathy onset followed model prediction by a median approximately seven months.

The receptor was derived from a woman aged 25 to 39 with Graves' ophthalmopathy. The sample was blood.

The CDR3 DNA reads TGTGCCAGCAGCTTAATGGCGGGAATTGACGGGGAGCTGTTTTTT. Its translation is CASSLMAGIDGELFF. The V and J genes are TRBV7-3 and TRBJ2-2; tentative D call: TRBD2 (6 bases). Germline CDR1 SGHTA, CDR2 FQGTGA. V shed 1 base and J shed 7 bases, with 13 bases lying between them. There are 15 residues in the CDR3.